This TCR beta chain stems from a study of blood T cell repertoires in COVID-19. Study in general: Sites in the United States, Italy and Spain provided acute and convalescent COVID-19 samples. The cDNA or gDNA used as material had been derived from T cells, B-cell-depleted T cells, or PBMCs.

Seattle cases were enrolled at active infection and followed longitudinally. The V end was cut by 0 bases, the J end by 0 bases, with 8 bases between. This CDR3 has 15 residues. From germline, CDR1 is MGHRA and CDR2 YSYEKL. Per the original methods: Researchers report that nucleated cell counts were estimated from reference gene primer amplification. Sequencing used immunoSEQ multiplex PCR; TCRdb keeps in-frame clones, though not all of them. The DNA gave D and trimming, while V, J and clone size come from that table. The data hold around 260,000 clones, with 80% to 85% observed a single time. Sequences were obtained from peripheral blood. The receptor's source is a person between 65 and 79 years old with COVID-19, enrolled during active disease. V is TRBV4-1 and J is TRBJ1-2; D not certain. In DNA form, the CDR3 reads TGCGCCAGCAGCCAAGATACGGGTACTAACTATGGCTACACCTTC. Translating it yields CASSQDTGTNYGYTF.